Listed below are T cell receptor beta chains from one sample, sequenced in a study of vaccination and CD4 T cells after COVID-19. TCRdb reprocessed the PCR reads with MiXCR, giving one entry per CDR3 protein. The sample lists about 12,000 distinct CDR3 sequences, 30% to 45% occurring once. The antigens of these receptors remain unknown. The source material was cultured CD4+ T cells from blood. Source of these receptors: a human donor with COVID-19. Both conserved end residues are part of each CDR3. Fields, in order: J gene, V gene, D gene, clone size, CDR3 length, CDR3 DNA, CDR3 protein. D genes are given only for firm matches. Rows may omit the clone size; those that give it use once, few, many or a size class.

>TRBJ2-3|TRBV6-1|.|.|14
TGTGCCAGCAGTAATTCGGGGGGCACAGATACGCAGTATTTT
CASSNSGGTDTQYF
>TRBJ2-2|TRBV4-3|TRBD2|.|14
TGCGCCAGCAGGCGACTAGCAAACACCGGGGAGCTGTTTTTT
CASRRLANTGELFF
>TRBJ1-5|TRBV18|.|few|17
TGTGCCAGCTCACCGGACGTTCGCCAGGGAGTGCGTCAGCCCCAGCATTTT
CASSPDVRQGVRQPQHF
>TRBJ1-5|TRBV6-1|.|few|15
TGTGCCAGCAGACGGGGGGTCACTCAGGGTCAGCCCCAGCATTTT
CASRRGVTQGQPQHF
>TRBJ1-2|TRBV5-1|.|.|14
TGCGCCAGCAGCACGGATGGGGGCAACTATGGCTACACCTTC
CASSTDGGNYGYTF
>TRBJ2-3|TRBV12-1|.|.|18
TGTGCCAGCAGCTTTGCGCCGGCTAGCGGGGGTTCCACAGATACGCAGTATTTT
CASSFAPASGGSTDTQYF
>TRBJ1-5|TRBV15|TRBD1|few|16
TGTGCCACCAGCAGAAACAGGGGGACGGCAAATCAGCCCCAGCATTTT
CATSRNRGTANQPQHF
>TRBJ2-3|TRBV10-3|.|.|13
TGTGCCATCAGTGAGTCAGGCGGGAATACGCAGTATTTT
CAISESGGNTQYF
>TRBJ2-4|TRBV2|TRBD2|once|14
TGTGCCAGCAGTCTCGAGCTAGCGGGGGCCTTTCAGTACTTC
CASSLELAGAFQYF
>TRBJ1-5|TRBV28|.|few|12
TGTGCCAGCAGCGTGGGAGCCCAGCCCCAGCATTTT
CASSVGAQPQHF
>TRBJ2-7|TRBV7-2|.|few|14
TGTGCCAGCAGCTATCACGGACAGACCATTGAGCAGTACTTC
CASSYHGQTIEQYF
>TRBJ1-1|TRBV20-1|.|few|13
TGCAGTGCTAGAGCCCCCAGGGCCACTGAAGCTTTCTTT
CSARAPRATEAFF
>TRBJ1-5|TRBV12-3/TRBV12-4|.|few|15
TGTGCCAGCAGTTTAGCGGGAGGCGGGAATCAGCCCCAGCATTTT
CASSLAGGGNQPQHF
>TRBJ2-5|TRBV6-2/TRBV6-3|.|few|12
TGTGCCAGCAGGGACATTTCCGAGACCCAGTACTTC
CASRDISETQYF
>TRBJ2-2|TRBV6-1|TRBD1|few|16
TGTGCCAGCAGGATATCAGAACAGGGGAGCACCGGGGAGCTGTTTTTT
CASRISEQGSTGELFF
>TRBJ2-1|TRBV15|.|.|14
TGTGCCACCAGCAGAGATCGGGGGATCAATGAGCAGTTCTTC
CATSRDRGINEQFF
>TRBJ2-3|TRBV20-1|TRBD2|.|15
TGCAGTGCTGGGGGAAGCGGGGGGGTCGCAGATACGCAGTATTTT
CSAGGSGGVADTQYF
>TRBJ2-7|TRBV12-3/TRBV12-4|.|.|13
TGTGCCAGCAGCAGAGGGGGGACCTACGAGCAGTACTTC
CASSRGGTYEQYF
>TRBJ2-6|TRBV6-1|TRBD1|.|16
TGTGCCAGCAGTGAAGCCGGGACAGGGTGGGCCAACGTCCTGACTTTC
CASSEAGTGWANVLTF
>TRBJ1-6|TRBV27|.|few|15
TGTGCCAGCAGCCCGGGACGGGCTAATAATTCACCCCTCCACTTT
CASSPGRANNSPLHF